The entry that follows covers one TCR beta chain sequence. This receptor's antigen is unknown. The record has no base qualities; no much larger clone is one base away. This specimen comes from a study of cytomegalovirus exposure and HLA in healthy donors (dated by TCRdb to 2016 to 2017). A note on the overall study: An earlier analysis of roughly 570 of the donors reported about 260 Gb of sequence data and around 120 million unique TCR beta sequences obtained from roughly 180 million T cells. Rather than using new phenotypic data, the later analysis identified candidate immune exposures from TCR beta sequences and from how often those sequences occurred across donors. HLA typing included class I and class II loci at four-digit resolution. High-throughput TCR immunosequencing, statistical association of individual TCRs with disease status, and machine learning were combined to predict cytomegalovirus infection status. Among 398 genotyped donors of the cohort, an average of 235,054 unique TCR beta nucleotide sequences were sequenced per donor, roughly a sixth of them non-productive. The study aimed to test whether signatures of past pathogen exposure could be identified by cataloging public T cell receptors. Of the roughly 390 genotyped donors, about 80% fell in the genetic ancestry cluster associated with self-reported Caucasian donors. Donor age, sex, ethnicity and CMV serostatus were compiled together with the repertoire data. An early release that covered some 630 HLA-typed donors contained about 300 gigabases of sequencing data and tens of millions of unique TCR sequences. To study patterns of TCR occurrence, a later analysis re-analyzed previously published TCR beta repertoires from more than 550 donors and added high-resolution HLA genotyping. An earlier analysis of around 580 of the donors used high-throughput TCR beta sequencing to judge whether each TCR beta V gene segment behaved as functional or pseudogenic. The study profiled the T cell repertoires of under 850 subjects by immunosequencing and related them to cytomegalovirus serostatus. Along with the approximately 700-subject first cohort, a separate validation cohort of 120 different subjects was used. Every discovery cohort repertoire had been produced on one sequencing platform. Because of strong linkage in the cohort, roughly five DR-DQ haplotypes were treated as single units for association and clustering. A later genetic analysis took genome-wide SNP genotypes for about three fifths of the 666 donors and used that subset as a discovery cohort. The number of typed donors differed by locus: about 620-640 for A, B, C, DRB1 and DQB1; approximately 520 for DQA1; roughly 600 for DPA1; and about 470 for DPB1.

The paper as a whole reports these results and caveats: Several of the top co-occurrence clusters appeared to be linked to parvovirus B19, influenza, CMV and Epstein-Barr virus, according to a later analysis. Linkage disequilibrium might explain the correlated functional status among segregating V segments, but an unknown experimental factor could not be ruled out. Presence/absence analyses assumed roughly uniform sequencing depth across donors, an assumption that may not hold. According to a later analysis, TCR association rates differed among HLA loci, with DRB1 alleles showing the most associated TCRs and HLA-C alleles showing the fewest. The study listed approximately 150 TCR beta chains as associated with cytomegalovirus. In vitro tests confirmed that a few of the cytomegalovirus-associated TCR beta chains recognize cytomegalovirus antigens. Specific HLA alleles were associated with around 18,000 TCR beta sequences at a false discovery rate of 0.05 in a later analysis. A further reported finding was that TCR beta sequences accurately predicted the HLA-A and HLA-B alleles for most subjects in the first cohort. Because HLA typing was missing for some donors at each locus, association tests included only the typed subset. The only immune exposure information available for the cohort was CMV serostatus. In both the original and validation cohorts, the classifier was reported to diagnose cytomegalovirus status with high specificity and sensitivity. According to a later genetic analysis, donors in an Asian-associated ancestry cluster had fewer N-insertions in productive TCRs than the roughly 660-donor mean. The sequencing pipeline was judged likely to have produced a cluster of highly shared sequence variants as a technical artifact. An earlier analysis of 587 of the donors showed that most TCR beta V segments appeared in productive rearrangements either about 90% or about 30% of the time, which broadly matched IMGT annotations. In this cohort, only TCR beta chains were sequenced, and detectable features were limited by the absence of alpha or paired-chain data. In a later analysis, most CMV-associated TCR beta chains were found to appear HLA-restricted, with HLA associations seemingly driven largely by CMV exposure. According to the authors, the approach could potentially be generalized to other disease states and immunological phenotypes. A later genetic analysis associated a missense DCLRE1C variant with V-gene and J-gene trimming of TCR beta chains, and an independent cohort replicated the association. Strong co-occurrence of HLA alleles, especially DR and DQ, made assigning TCR associations to individual alleles difficult. A later analysis found that HLA-associated TCR beta chains were more clonally expanded and had lower generation probabilities than equally common non-associated chains. Approximately 18 rarely observed V segments, including chromosome 9 orphons, were excluded from the earlier analysis of some 590 of the donors because counts were too low. Across donors, most TCR sequences were observed very rarely, whereas some public TCRs were present in many individuals.

The cohort comprised fewer than 750 healthy bone marrow donors. At the time of sampling, every cohort member was nominally healthy, though immune exposures that went unrecorded were likely present. The donor was CMV seronegative and was included in the group of a few hundred seronegative cohort members. Every donor gave a peripheral blood sample, and the peripheral blood mononuclear cells from that sample were used for TCR beta sequencing. Genomic DNA extraction from the blood cell samples was performed with the Qiagen DNeasy Blood Extraction Kit. The protocol used for the library was the immunoSEQ multiplex PCR assay. A mixture of 60 forward primers for TCR Vbeta segments and 13 reverse primers for TCR Jbeta segments was used in the multiplex PCR. A multiplex PCR assay on genomic DNA amplified the CDR3 region of rearranged TCR beta genes. On the Illumina HiSeq System, the amplified TCR beta libraries were sequenced as 87-base-pair reads. The published analysis was carried out like this. In a later analysis, tens of millions of unique TCR beta chains were counted across the 500 to 850 repertoires, and some 10 million of these chains were shared by at least two donors. Raw reads were error-corrected and collapsed into unique sequences by a nearest-neighbor algorithm in which closely related sequences were merged to remove PCR and sequencing errors. Alignment of CDR3 sequences to IMGT reference sequences was used to assign V, D and J gene segments. For a sequence to be retained, at least a six-nucleotide match to both a V gene segment and a J gene segment was required. A rearrangement was called productive if the CDR3 had no stop codons and remained in frame with V and J, and every other rearrangement was called non-productive. Following IMGT convention, CDR3 was defined as the stretch from the second conserved V-encoded cysteine up to the conserved J-encoded phenylalanine. Sequences without an unambiguous match to a single V gene segment were excluded from the earlier analysis of approximately 600 of the donors. An earlier analysis of approximately 590 of the donors classified V segments as functional when productive rearrangements were above 56.7% and as segregating when the standard deviation between donors was above 5%. To diagnose cytomegalovirus status from the catalog of TCR beta chain sequences, a statistical classification framework was built. In a later analysis, TCR nucleotide sequences were compared against IMGT/GENE-DB human TR gene sequences so that V and J genes could be assigned. The TCRdist pipeline was used in a later analysis to assign CDR3 sequences and most-parsimonious VDJ recombination scenarios. In a later analysis, each TCR beta chain was defined by its CDR3 amino acid sequence together with its V-gene family, and reads lacking a unique V-gene family were excluded. To address suspected cross-contamination and a sequencing artifact, a later analysis removed some 620 highly shared, low-generation-probability nucleotide sequences. A later analysis calculated a clonal expansion index for each public chain from normalized within-repertoire ranks of inferred template counts. In a later analysis, generation probabilities were computed using a VDJ recombination model fitted to out-of-frame rearrangements, and the results were checked against IGoR. Hypergeometric tests were used in a later analysis to score TCR-TCR, TCR-HLA and TCR-CMV co-occurrence, with a repertoire-size bias correction applied to the TCR pairs. To estimate false discovery rates, a later analysis permuted the HLA or CMV assignments 20 times. A later analysis grouped co-occurring TCRs with DBSCAN, adding TCRdist sequence similarity when clustering within HLA-allele-positive subsets. Repertoires with fewer than 30,000 or more than 120,000 public chains were left out of co-occurrence clustering, as were a handful of repertoires with anomalous nucleotide sharing. TCRdb limited this immuneACCESS table to in-frame rearrangements with V and J called. A share of clones is missing; checked studies link under half to unresolved V genes, and the rest is unexplained. That table supplies the V and J calls and clone size; D and trimming were determined from the DNA. The sample yields about 190,000 clones; 80% to 85% were counted once. Of the sample, about 1.7% is held by the ten largest clones.

Sequencing was carried out using PBMCs. This clonotype originated in a woman younger than 30 in good health and CMV-seronegative.

The CDR3 reads as follows: CASSEGHSRAGELFF. The DNA sequence is given as TGTGCCAGCAGTGAGGGACATAGTAGGGCCGGGGAGCTGTTTTTT. The chain is encoded by TRBV25-1 joined to TRBJ2-2; the D region possibly corresponds to TRBD1 (6 bases align). Per the germline V gene, MGHDK is the CDR1 and SYGVNS is the CDR2. Measured from the cysteine to the phenylalanine, the CDR3 is 15 residues long. CDR3 DNA only is kept here, 45 bases in frame from base 1. V and J lose 3 bases and 6 bases, and a span of 14 bases separates them. The full variable domain, with segments outside the CDR3 supplied by the reference TRBV25-1 and TRBJ2-2 proteins, appears as EADIYQTPRYLVIGTGKKITLECSQTMGHDKMYWYQQDPGMELHLIHYSYGVNSTEKGDLSSESTVSRIRTEHFPLTLESARPSHTSQYLCASSEGHSRAGELFFGEGSRLTVL.